The 15 T cell receptor beta chains listed next were all sequenced from one sample in a study of blood T cell repertoires in COVID-19. Profiling relied on immunoSEQ multiplex PCR, and the TCRdb table lists in-frame clones only, not all of them. This sample carries about 95,000 clones, approximately 89% of them seen once, and the ten largest clones take roughly 15%. The sample taken for sequencing was peripheral blood. These receptors came from a human donor in a cohort sampled during active COVID-19.

The sample holds one count of this clone. In DNA, the CDR3 is TGTGCCAGCAGCCGACGCCGGACGGGGGGGAACACTGAAGCTTTCTTT. Protein: CASSRRRTGGNTEAFF. V usage is TRBV28 and J usage is TRBJ1-1; TRBD1 is a possible D gene (5 bases). CDR3 size: 16 residues. The germline CDR1 and CDR2 sequences are MDHEN and SYDVKM. Trimming stripped 6 bases from V and 1 base from J, with 18 bases between.

The rearrangement uses TRBV2 and TRBJ1-1, with D possibly being TRBD1 (5 bases). Germline-derived CDR1 and CDR2 are SNHLY and FYNNEI. Trimming took 7 bases from V and 1 from J, leaving 22 bases between them. The CDR3 is made up of 17 amino acids. CDR3 in amino acids: CASTIAWGRQSNTEAFF. The CDR3 nucleotides are TGTGCCAGCACCATCGCCTGGGGCCGACAGTCGAACACTGAAGCTTTCTTT.

The CDR3 nucleotides are TGCGCCAGCAGGGGGGACAACTCCTATAATTCACCCCTCCACTTT. It codes for CASRGDNSYNSPLHF. The rearrangement uses TRBV10-2 and TRBJ1-6; D perhaps matches TRBD1 (6 bases). CDR3 length: 15 amino acids. V dropped 6 bases and J dropped 0 bases, with 9 bases sitting between them. Germline CDR1 WSHSY, CDR2 SAAADI.

The CDR3 bases are TGTGCCAGCAGCCCTAGCGGGGGCACAGATACGCAGTATTTT. Protein product: CASSPSGGTDTQYF. The chain combines TRBV7-9 with TRBJ2-3; TRBD2 matches 9 bases. The CDR3 has 14 residues. V lost 5 bases and J lost 1; bases outside the gene matches: 1. CDR1 is SEHNR and CDR2 is FQNEAQ in the germline V gene (reference sequence).

The chain carries TRBV7-3 and TRBJ2-1; 9 bases are shared with TRBD2. Germline CDR1 reads SGHTA; CDR2 reads FQGTGA. There are 15 residues in the CDR3. J lost 5 bases, V lost 6 bases, and 8 bases had no gene match. CDR3 nucleotide sequence: TGTGCCAGCAGGCAGGGTAGCGGGGGAAACAATGAGCAGTTCTTC. Amino acids: CASRQGSGGNNEQFF.

The V call is TRBV9, the J call TRBJ2-7, with 7 bases lining up with TRBD1. Germline CDR1 is SGDLS and CDR2 is YYNGEE. The CDR3 extends over 15 amino acids. With 1 base clipped from V and 2 bases from J, the junction kept 6 bases outside the gene matches. This CDR3 is CASSVNAGGPYEQYF. The DNA for the CDR3 is TGTGCCAGCAGCGTAAACGCAGGGGGTCCCTACGAGCAGTACTTC.

The genes are TRBV12-3 or TRBV12-4 and TRBJ1-1; 7 positions match TRBD1. J lost 10 bases, V lost 2 bases, and 7 bases had no gene match. CDR3 length: 13 amino acids. CDR3 residues: CASSLRGGEVAFF. CDR3 DNA: TGTGCCAGCAGTTTAAGAGGGGGCGAGGTAGCTTTCTTT.

V usage is TRBV4-3 and J usage is TRBJ1-4; no reliable D call. The germline CDR1 and CDR2 sequences are LGHNA and YSLEER. The CDR3 contains 16 residues. V gave up 4 bases and J gave up 8 bases, with 20 bases separating them. The CDR3 is CASSRNLGRVGEKLFF. DNA for the CDR3: TGCGCCAGCAGCCGGAACCTAGGGAGGGTAGGGGAAAAACTGTTTTTT.

This chain joins TRBV29-1 and TRBJ1-2; D is unclear. Looked up from germline, CDR1 is SQVTM and CDR2 is ANQGSEA. The CDR3 has 13 residues. Trimming pared 7 bases from V and 3 bases from J, leaving 15 bases between. DNA for the CDR3: TGCAGCGCCCAGGACGGAGGAGACTATGGCTACACCTTC. Its translation: CSAQDGGDYGYTF.

The rearrangement joins TRBV9 to TRBJ1-4, with D unclear. Germline loops: CDR1 SGDLS, CDR2 YYNGEE. Trimming took 2 bases from V and 4 from J, leaving 9 bases between them. This CDR3 has 14 amino acids. CDR3 amino acids: CASSVRPNNEKLFF. The CDR3 nucleotides read TGTGCCAGCAGCGTCCGTCCTAATAATGAAAAACTGTTTTTT.

This CDR3 is CASGLVQGGGTEAFF. The CDR3 DNA reads TGTGCTAGTGGTTTGGTACAGGGCGGGGGCACTGAAGCTTTCTTT. This chain joins TRBV12-5 and TRBJ1-1, with a tentative D call TRBD1 (6 bases). Germline V gene lookup returns CDR1 LGHNT and CDR2 FRNRAP. The CDR3 runs 15 residues. Trimming took 0 bases from V and 4 from J, leaving 12 bases between them.

The V call is TRBV6-2 or TRBV6-3, the J call TRBJ1-2, with D unresolved. V lost 2 bases to trimming and J lost 0 bases, with 10 bases between them. This CDR3 is built from 15 residues. Germline-derived CDR1 and CDR2 are MNHEY and SVGEGT. CDR3: CASSYVRRANYGYTF. The DNA of the CDR3 is TGTGCCAGCAGTTACGTGAGGAGAGCTAACTATGGCTACACCTTC.

The chain links TRBV6-2 or TRBV6-3 to TRBJ2-3; 7 bases map to TRBD1. This CDR3 contains 15 residues. In germline, CDR1 is MNHEY, CDR2 SVGEGT. V shed 6 bases and J 1 base; nucleotides not matched to a gene: 7. CDR3 nucleotides: TGTGCCAGCAGCAAATCCGGGACAGGCACAGATACGCAGTATTTT. This encodes CASSKSGTGTDTQYF.

The chain employs TRBV5-5 and TRBJ1-5; 8 bases map to TRBD1. J lost 2 bases, V lost 4 bases, and 8 bases had no gene match. Germline V gives CDR1 SGHKS, CDR2 YYEKEE (reference sequence). The CDR3 loop spans 16 amino acids. This CDR3 is CASSPLTGGGNQPQHF. The CDR3 DNA reads as TGTGCCAGCAGCCCACTAACAGGGGGAGGCAATCAGCCCCAGCATTTT. Full variable domain (missing parts from reference TRBV5-5 and TRBJ1-5): DAGVTQSPTHLIKTRGQQVTLRCSPISGHKSVSWYQQVLGQGPQFIFQYYEKEERGRGNFPDRFSARQFPNYSSELNVNALLLGDSALYLCASSPLTGGGNQPQHFGDGTRLSIL.

V is TRBV14 and J is TRBJ1-1; 7 bases line up with TRBD1. Germline V gene data show CDR1 as SGHDN and CDR2 as FVKESK. Losses at the gene ends were 4 bases for V and 4 bases for J; bases not matched to a gene: 6. The CDR3 has 14 residues. Here the CDR3 reads CASSPRQGFTEAFF. The CDR3 DNA reads as TGTGCCAGCAGCCCTAGACAGGGTTTCACTGAAGCTTTCTTT.